This TCR beta chain was identified during a study of immune characterization of retroperitoneal liposarcoma. TCRdb reprocessed the PCR reads with MiXCR, giving one entry per CDR3 protein. The table records about 10,000 distinct CDR3 sequences, approximately 30% of them present only once. This clonotype was counted a few times. The germline V gene has CDR1 WNHNN and CDR2 SYGVQD (reference sequence). This CDR3 has 15 amino acids. Trimming shortened V by 4 bases and J by 4 bases, and 16 bases separated the two germline ends. This clonotype originated in a female donor with retroperitoneal liposarcoma. The rearrangement uses TRBV10-1 and TRBJ1-1; weak D call: TRBD1 (6 bases). The sample consisted of tumor tissue. This CDR3 is CASSGQTGLSTEAFF. CDR3 coding DNA: TGCGCCAGCAGTGGACAGACAGGTCTTTCCACTGAAGCTTTCTTT.